This T cell receptor (beta chain) was captured by sequencing in a study of blood T cell repertoires in COVID-19. Study-wide background: Italy, Spain and the United States were the sources of the convalescent and acute COVID-19 samples.

This CDR3 comprises 12 residues. The ends were cut back, 5 bases at V and 6 bases at J, with 10 bases in the middle. Germline V gene sequence: CDR1 SNHLY, CDR2 FYNNEI. Enrolled during active infection, Seattle patients were then followed longitudinally. Method: immunoSEQ multiplex PCR; TCRdb's copy keeps in-frame clones and lacks some. The sample has over 150,000 clones, approximately 84% seen once. This clonotype was sampled from a woman of 80 years or more with COVID-19, enrolled during active disease. The chain combines TRBV2 with TRBJ1-1; D gene uncertain. The sequenced sample was peripheral blood. The CDR3 loop is CASSQLEAEAFF. As DNA, the CDR3 is TGTGCCAGCAGTCAACTAGAGGCTGAAGCTTTCTTT.